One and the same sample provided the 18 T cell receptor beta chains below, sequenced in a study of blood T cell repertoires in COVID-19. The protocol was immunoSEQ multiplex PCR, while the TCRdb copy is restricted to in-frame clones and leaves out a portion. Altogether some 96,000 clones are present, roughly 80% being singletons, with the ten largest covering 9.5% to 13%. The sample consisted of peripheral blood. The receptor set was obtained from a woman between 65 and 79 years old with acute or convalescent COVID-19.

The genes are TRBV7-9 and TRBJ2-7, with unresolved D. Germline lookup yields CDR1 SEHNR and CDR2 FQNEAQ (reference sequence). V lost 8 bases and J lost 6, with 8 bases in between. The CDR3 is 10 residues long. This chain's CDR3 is CASGQAEQYF. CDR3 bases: TGTGCCAGCGGTCAAGCCGAGCAGTACTTC. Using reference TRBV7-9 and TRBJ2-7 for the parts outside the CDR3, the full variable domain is DTGVSQNPRHKITKRGQNVTFRCDPISEHNRLYWYRQTLGQGPEFLTYFQNEAQLEKSRLLSDRFSAERPKGSFSTLEIQRTEQGDSAMYLCASGQAEQYFGPGTRLTVT.

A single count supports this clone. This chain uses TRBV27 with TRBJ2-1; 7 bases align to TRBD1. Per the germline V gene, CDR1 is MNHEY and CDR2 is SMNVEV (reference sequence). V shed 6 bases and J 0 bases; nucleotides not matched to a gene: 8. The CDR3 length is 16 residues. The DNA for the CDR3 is TGTGCCAGCAGGCTAAGGACAGGAAGCTCCTACAATGAGCAGTTCTTC. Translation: CASRLRTGSSYNEQFF.

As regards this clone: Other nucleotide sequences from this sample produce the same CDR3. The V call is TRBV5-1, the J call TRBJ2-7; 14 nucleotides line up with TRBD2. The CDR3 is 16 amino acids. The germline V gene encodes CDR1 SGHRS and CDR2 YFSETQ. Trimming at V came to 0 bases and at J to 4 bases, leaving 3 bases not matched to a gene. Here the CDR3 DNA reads TGCGCCAGCAGCTTGGGACTAGCGGGGGGGCCGTACGAGCAGTACTTC. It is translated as CASSLGLAGGPYEQYF.

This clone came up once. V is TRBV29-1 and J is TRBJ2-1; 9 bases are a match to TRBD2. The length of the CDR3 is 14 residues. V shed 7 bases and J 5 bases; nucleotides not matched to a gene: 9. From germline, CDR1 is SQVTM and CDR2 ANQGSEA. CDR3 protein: CSARGERGDNEQFF. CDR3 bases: TGCAGCGCCCGGGGGGAGCGGGGGGACAATGAGCAGTTCTTC.

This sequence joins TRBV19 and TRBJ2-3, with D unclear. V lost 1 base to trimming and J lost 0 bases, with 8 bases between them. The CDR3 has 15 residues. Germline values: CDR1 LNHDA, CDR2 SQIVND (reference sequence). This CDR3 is CASSIGRVSTDTQYF. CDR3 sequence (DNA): TGTGCCAGTAGTATAGGACGGGTGAGCACAGATACGCAGTATTTT.

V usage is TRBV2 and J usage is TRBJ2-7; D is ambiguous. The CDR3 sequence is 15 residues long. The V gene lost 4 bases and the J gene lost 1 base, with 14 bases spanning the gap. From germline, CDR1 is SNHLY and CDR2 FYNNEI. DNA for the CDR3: TGTGCCAGCAGTGCCCAACCCTCACAATCCTACGAGCAGTACGTC. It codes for CASSAQPSQSYEQYV.

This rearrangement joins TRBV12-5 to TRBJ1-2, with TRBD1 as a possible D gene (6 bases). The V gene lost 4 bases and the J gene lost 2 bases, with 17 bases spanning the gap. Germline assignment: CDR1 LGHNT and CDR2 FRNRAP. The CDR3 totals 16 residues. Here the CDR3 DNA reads TGTGCTAGTGGTTCTACCTCCGCAACAGGGAACTATGGCTACACCTTC. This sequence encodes CASGSTSATGNYGYTF.

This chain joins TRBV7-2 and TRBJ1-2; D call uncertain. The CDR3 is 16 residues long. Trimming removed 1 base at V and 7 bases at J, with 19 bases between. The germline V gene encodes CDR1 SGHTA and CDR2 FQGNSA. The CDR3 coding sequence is TGTGCCAGCAGCTTAGGCGGTTCTGGGAGTTTCGGTGGCTACACCTTC. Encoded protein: CASSLGGSGSFGGYTF.

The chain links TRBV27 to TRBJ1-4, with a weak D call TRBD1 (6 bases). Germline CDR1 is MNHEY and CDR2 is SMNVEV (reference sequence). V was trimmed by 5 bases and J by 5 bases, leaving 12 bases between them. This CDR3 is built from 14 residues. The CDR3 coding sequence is TGTGCCAGCAGTCTCGGACAGCCGAATGAAAAACTGTTTTTT. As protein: CASSLGQPNEKLFF.

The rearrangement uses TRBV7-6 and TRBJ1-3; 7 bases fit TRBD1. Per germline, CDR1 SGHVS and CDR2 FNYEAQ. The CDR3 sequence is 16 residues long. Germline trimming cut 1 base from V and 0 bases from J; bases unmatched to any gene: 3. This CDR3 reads CASSLGQGFSGNTIYF. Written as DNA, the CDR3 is TGTGCCAGCAGCTTAGGACAGGGCTTCTCTGGAAACACCATATATTTT.

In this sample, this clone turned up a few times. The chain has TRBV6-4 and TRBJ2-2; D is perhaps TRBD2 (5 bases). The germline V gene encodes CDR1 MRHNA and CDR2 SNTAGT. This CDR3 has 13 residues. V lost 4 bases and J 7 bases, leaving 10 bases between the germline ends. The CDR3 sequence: CASSAQAGGELFF. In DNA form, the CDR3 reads TGTGCCAGCAGTGCTCAGGCGGGCGGGGAGCTGTTTTTT.

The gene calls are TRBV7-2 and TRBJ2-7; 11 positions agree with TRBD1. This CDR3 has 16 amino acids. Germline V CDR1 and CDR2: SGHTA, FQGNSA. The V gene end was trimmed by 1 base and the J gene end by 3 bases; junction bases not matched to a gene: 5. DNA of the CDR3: TGTGCCAGCAGCTTAGGGGGTGGGACAGGGGGCTACGAGCAGTACGTC. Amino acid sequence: CASSLGGGTGGYEQYV.

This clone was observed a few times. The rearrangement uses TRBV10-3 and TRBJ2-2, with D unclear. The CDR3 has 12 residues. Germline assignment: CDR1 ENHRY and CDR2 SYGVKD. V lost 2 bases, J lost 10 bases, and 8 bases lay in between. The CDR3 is CAISEGPVELFF. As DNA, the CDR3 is TGTGCCATCAGTGAGGGGCCAGTGGAGCTGTTTTTT.

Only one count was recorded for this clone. CDR3 in amino acids: CASSQGRTSGDLQETQYF. In DNA form, the CDR3 reads TGTGCCAGCAGCCAAGGGCGGACTAGCGGGGACCTCCAAGAGACCCAGTACTTC. The V and J genes are TRBV14 and TRBJ2-5; 12 bases match TRBD2. The V gene's germline CDR1 is SGHDN and CDR2 FVKESK. After removal of 1 base from V and 1 base from J, the junction contained 7 bases not matched to a gene. The CDR3 totals 18 residues.

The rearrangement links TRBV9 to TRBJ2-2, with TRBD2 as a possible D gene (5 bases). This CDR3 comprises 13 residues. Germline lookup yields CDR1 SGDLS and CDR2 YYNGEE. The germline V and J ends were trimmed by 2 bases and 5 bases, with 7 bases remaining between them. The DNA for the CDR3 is TGTGCCAGCAGCGTCGGGGATACCGGGGAGCTGTTTTTT. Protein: CASSVGDTGELFF.

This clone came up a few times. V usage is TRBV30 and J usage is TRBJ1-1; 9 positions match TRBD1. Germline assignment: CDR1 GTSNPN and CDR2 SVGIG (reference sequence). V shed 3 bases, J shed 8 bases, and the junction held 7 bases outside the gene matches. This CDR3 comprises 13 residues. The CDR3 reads CAWRFGTGKEAFF. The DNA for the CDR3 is TGTGCCTGGAGGTTCGGGACAGGGAAAGAAGCTTTCTTT.

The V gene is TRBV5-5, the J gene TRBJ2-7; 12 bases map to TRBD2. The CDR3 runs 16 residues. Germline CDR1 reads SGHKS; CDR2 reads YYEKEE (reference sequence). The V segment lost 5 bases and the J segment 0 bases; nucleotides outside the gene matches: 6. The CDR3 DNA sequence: TGTGCCAGCAGTTCAAGACTAGCGGGGGTCTCCTACGAGCAGTACTTC. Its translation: CASSSRLAGVSYEQYF. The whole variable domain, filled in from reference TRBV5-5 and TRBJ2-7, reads DAGVTQSPTHLIKTRGQQVTLRCSPISGHKSVSWYQQVLGQGPQFIFQYYEKEERGRGNFPDRFSARQFPNYSSELNVNALLLGDSALYLCASSSRLAGVSYEQYFGPGTRLTVT.

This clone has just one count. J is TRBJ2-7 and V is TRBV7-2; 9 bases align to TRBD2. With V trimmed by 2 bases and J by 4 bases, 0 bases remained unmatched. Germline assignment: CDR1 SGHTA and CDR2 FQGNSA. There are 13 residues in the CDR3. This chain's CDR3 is CASSLSGGYEQYV. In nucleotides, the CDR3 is TGTGCCAGCAGCTTAAGCGGGGGGTACGAGCAGTACGTC.